Shown below are 13 T cell receptor beta chains from a single sample sequenced in a study of CD8+CD57+ T cells in acquired aplastic anemia. TCR beta VDJ combinations and CDR3 sequences were profiled from genomic DNA. TCRdb fed the reads into MiXCR, producing one record per CDR3 protein. Of about 160,000 distinct CDR3 sequences listed, roughly 40% are singletons. What was sequenced was sorted CD4+, CD8+, or CD8+CD57+ T cells (not recorded which) from PBMCs. The receptors here all came from a human donor in good health.

For the CDR3, the DNA is TGTGCCAGCAGCTTTGGCCGGGGCACTGAAGCTTTCTTT. This translates into CASSFGRGTEAFF. The chain has TRBV7-2 and TRBJ1-1; no definite D call. The germline CDR1 and CDR2 sequences are SGHTA and FQGNSA. This CDR3 region has 13 residues. V was shortened by 3 bases and J by 4 bases, with 9 bases between the two germline ends.

The chain couples TRBV7-4 to TRBJ1-1; D not certain. CDR1 is SGHVT, CDR2 SQSDAQ, per germline. Deletions cut 6 bases from V and 1 base from J, with 9 bases between. This CDR3 spans 13 amino acids. The CDR3 reads CASSIQENTEAFF. In DNA form, the CDR3 reads TGTGCCAGCAGTATCCAGGAGAACACTGAAGCTTTCTTT.

This clonotype was observed many times. The V gene is TRBV20-1, the J gene TRBJ2-7; D may match TRBD1 or TRBD2 (5 bases each). CDR3 length: 15 amino acids. Germline CDR1 is DFQATT and CDR2 is SNEGSKA (reference sequence). V shed 0 bases and J shed 5 bases, with 17 bases lying between them. CDR3 protein: CSARDRGSLLNEQYF. The DNA for the CDR3 is TGCAGTGCTAGAGATCGGGGCAGCCTACTAAACGAGCAGTACTTC.

This clonotype has just a few counts. A read error may be the cause here, since a much bigger clone is one base away. Since the CDR3 does not end with the conserved phenylalanine or tryptophan, this likely comes from a read error. Here the CDR3 DNA reads TGTGCCAGCAGCCCCGGGACAGGGTTCTCTGGGGCCAACGTCCTGACTCTC. This codes for CASSPGTGFSGANVLTL. The rearrangement joins TRBV12-3 or TRBV12-4 to TRBJ2-6, with TRBD1 matching over 9 bases. V lost 6 bases, J lost 0 bases, and 6 bases stayed unmatched. The CDR3 runs to 17 residues.

This clonotype was picked up a small number of times. V is TRBV29-1 and J is TRBJ2-7; D remains unclear. Trimming shortened V by 4 bases and J by 2 bases, and 9 bases separated the two germline ends. CDR1 and CDR2 (germline): SQVTM, ANQGSEA. The CDR3 sequence is 12 residues long. The CDR3 DNA sequence: TGCAGCGTTGCTGAAGGGACCTACGAGCAGTACTTC. Translating gives CSVAEGTYEQYF.

The chain employs TRBV10-3 and TRBJ2-2, with 10 bases that match TRBD1. The V gene end was trimmed by 4 bases and the J gene end by 6 bases; junction bases not matched to a gene: 8. The germline gives CDR1 ENHRY, CDR2 SYGVKD. The CDR3 is 16 amino acids. Here the CDR3 reads CAISARPGTGAGELFF. In DNA form, the CDR3 reads TGTGCCATCAGTGCGCGTCCCGGGACAGGGGCCGGGGAGCTGTTTTTT.

This clonotype has ten or more counts. The V and J genes are TRBV9 and TRBJ1-6; D might be TRBD1 (6 bases). The V gene's germline CDR1 is SGDLS and CDR2 YYNGEE. The V end was cut by 4 bases, the J end by 11 bases, with 19 bases between. CDR3 length: 15 amino acids. CDR3: CASSQGTIPGAPLHF. The DNA of the CDR3 is TGTGCCAGCAGCCAAGGGACGATACCAGGGGCACCCCTCCACTTT.

This clonotype was picked up a small number of times. The V and J genes are TRBV29-1 and TRBJ2-7; D is perhaps TRBD1 (6 bases). Trimming cost V 7 bases and J 3 bases, with 16 bases left between them. Germline assignment: CDR1 SQVTM and CDR2 ANQGSEA. CDR3 size: 13 residues. The chain's CDR3 is CSAKTGTSYEQYF. The CDR3 DNA sequence: TGCAGCGCAAAGACAGGAACAAGCTACGAGCAGTACTTC.

This clonotype was recorded once. The rearrangement uses TRBV5-1 and TRBJ2-5; 15 bases match TRBD2. The CDR3 is 16 residues long. The germline gives CDR1 SGHRS, CDR2 YFSETQ. With V trimmed by 3 bases and J by 5 bases, 5 bases remained unmatched. This CDR3 reads CASSSGLAGGSETQYF. In DNA, the CDR3 is TGCGCCAGCAGCTCGGGACTAGCGGGAGGCTCGGAGACCCAGTACTTC. The variable domain in full, with the rest retrieved from reference TRBV5-1 and TRBJ2-5, is KAGVTQTPRYLIKTRGQQVTLSCSPISGHRSVSWYQQTPGQGLQFLFEYFSETQRNKGNFPGRFSGRQFSNSRSEMNVSTLELGDSALYLCASSSGLAGGSETQYFGPGTRLLVL.

For this clonotype: The final CDR3 position lacks the conserved phenylalanine or tryptophan, pointing to a likely read error. This chain joins TRBV20-1 and TRBJ2-3; 8 nucleotides agree with TRBD2. Germline CDR1 is DFQATT and CDR2 is SNEGSKA (reference sequence). This CDR3 comprises 13 residues. With 1 base clipped from V and 8 bases from J, the junction kept 5 bases outside the gene matches. For the CDR3, the DNA is TGCAGTGCTAGAGGGAGCGGGAGCTCTACGCAGTATTCT. Its translation: CSARGSGSSTQYS.

The chain carries TRBV29-1 and TRBJ2-7, with 8 bases identical to TRBD2. The CDR3 is 16 amino acids. Germline loops: CDR1 SQVTM, CDR2 ANQGSEA. With 4 bases clipped from V and 4 bases from J, the junction kept 15 bases outside the gene matches. Here the CDR3 reads CSVVPWTSGSGYEQYF. CDR3 DNA: TGCAGCGTTGTCCCCTGGACCAGCGGGAGTGGGTACGAGCAGTACTTC.

This clonotype was observed many times. The V and J genes are TRBV20-1 and TRBJ2-7, with D unclear. The germline V and J ends were trimmed by 0 bases and 0 bases, with 15 bases remaining between them. CDR1 is DFQATT, CDR2 SNEGSKA, per germline (reference sequence). CDR3 size: 16 residues. As DNA, the CDR3 is TGCAGTGCTAGAGATGTACGCCGTATGAGCTCCTACGAGCAGTACTTC. Translating gives CSARDVRRMSSYEQYF.

V gene TRBV6-1 combines with J gene TRBJ2-2, with D uncertain. The CDR3 totals 15 residues. Trimming pared 7 bases from V and 2 bases from J, leaving 14 bases between. Germline V gene lookup returns CDR1 MNHNS and CDR2 SASEGT. DNA of the CDR3: TGTGCCAGCACCACACCATATAGAAACACCGGGGAGCTGTTTTTT. Protein product: CASTTPYRNTGELFF.